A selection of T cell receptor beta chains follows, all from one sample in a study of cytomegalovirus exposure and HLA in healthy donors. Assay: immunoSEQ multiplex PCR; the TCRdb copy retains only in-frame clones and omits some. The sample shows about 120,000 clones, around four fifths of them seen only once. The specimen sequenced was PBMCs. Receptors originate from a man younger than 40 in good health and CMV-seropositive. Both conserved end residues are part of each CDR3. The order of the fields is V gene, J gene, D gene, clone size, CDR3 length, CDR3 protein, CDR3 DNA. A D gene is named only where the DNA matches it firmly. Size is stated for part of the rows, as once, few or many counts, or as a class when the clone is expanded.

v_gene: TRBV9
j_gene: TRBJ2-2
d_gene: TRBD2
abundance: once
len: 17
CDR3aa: CASSVDVAGGYTGELFF
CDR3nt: TGTGCCAGCAGCGTAGATGTAGCGGGAGGATACACCGGGGAGCTGTTTTTT

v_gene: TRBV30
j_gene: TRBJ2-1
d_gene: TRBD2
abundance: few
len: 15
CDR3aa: CAWTWTSGSYNEQFF
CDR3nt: TGTGCCTGGACCTGGACTAGCGGGAGTTACAATGAGCAGTTCTTC

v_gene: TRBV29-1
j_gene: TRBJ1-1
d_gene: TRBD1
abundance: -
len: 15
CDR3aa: CSVGRDRGVVTEAFF
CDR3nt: TGCAGCGTGGGTCGGGACAGGGGCGTGGTAACTGAAGCTTTCTTT

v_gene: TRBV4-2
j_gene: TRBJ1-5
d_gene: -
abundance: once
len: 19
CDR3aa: CASSPERVVGGVVDQPQHF
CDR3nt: TGTGCCAGCAGCCCCGAACGGGTGGTCGGGGGTGTAGTGGATCAGCCCCAGCATTTT

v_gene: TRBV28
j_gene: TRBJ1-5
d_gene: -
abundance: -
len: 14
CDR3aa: CASSSPGVGQPQHF
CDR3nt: TGTGCCAGCAGTTCCCCAGGGGTAGGGCAGCCCCAGCATTTT

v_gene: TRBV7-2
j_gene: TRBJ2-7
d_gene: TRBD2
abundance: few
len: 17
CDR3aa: CASSLGLAGERGREQYF
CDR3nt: TGTGCCAGCAGCCTAGGACTAGCGGGAGAGAGGGGACGCGAGCAGTACTTC

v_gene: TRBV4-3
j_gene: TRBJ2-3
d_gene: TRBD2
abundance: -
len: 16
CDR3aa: CASSIAGGRGADTQYF
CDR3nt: TGCGCCAGCAGCATAGCGGGAGGGCGGGGGGCAGATACGCAGTATTTT

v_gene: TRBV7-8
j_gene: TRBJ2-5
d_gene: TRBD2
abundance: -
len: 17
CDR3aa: CASSLVKAGGFQETQYF
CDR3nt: TGTGCCAGCAGCTTAGTAAAAGCGGGAGGTTTCCAAGAGACCCAGTACTTC

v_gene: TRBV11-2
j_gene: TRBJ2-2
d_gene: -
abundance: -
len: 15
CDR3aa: CASSPRGGDTGELFF
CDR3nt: TGTGCCAGCAGCCCGAGGGGCGGGGACACCGGGGAGCTGTTTTTT

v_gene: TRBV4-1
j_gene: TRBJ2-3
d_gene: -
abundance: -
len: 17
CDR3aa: CASSQAPGRDGTDTQYF
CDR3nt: TGCGCCAGCAGCCAAGCCCCGGGTCGTGATGGCACAGATACGCAGTATTTT

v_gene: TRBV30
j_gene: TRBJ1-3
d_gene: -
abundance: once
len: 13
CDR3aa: CASEQGGGNTIYF
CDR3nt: TGTGCCTCAGAACAGGGCGGGGGAAACACCATATATTTT

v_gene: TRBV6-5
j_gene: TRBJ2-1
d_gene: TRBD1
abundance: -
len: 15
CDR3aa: CASNPTGGKNNEQFF
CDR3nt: TGTGCCAGCAACCCGACAGGGGGGAAAAACAATGAGCAGTTCTTC

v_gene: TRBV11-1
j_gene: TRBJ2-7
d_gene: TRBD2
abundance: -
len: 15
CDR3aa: CASSLTTGGPYEQYF
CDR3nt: TGTGCCAGCAGCTTAACTACGGGAGGGCCCTACGAGCAGTACTTC

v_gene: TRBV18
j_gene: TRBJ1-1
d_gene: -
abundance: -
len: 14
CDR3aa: CASSPQGRETEAFF
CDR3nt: TGTGCCAGCTCACCACAGGGGAGGGAAACTGAAGCTTTCTTT

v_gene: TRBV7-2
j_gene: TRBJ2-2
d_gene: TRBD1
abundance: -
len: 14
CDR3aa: CASRMTGTTGELFF
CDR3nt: TGTGCCAGCAGAATGACAGGGACCACCGGGGAGCTGTTTTTT

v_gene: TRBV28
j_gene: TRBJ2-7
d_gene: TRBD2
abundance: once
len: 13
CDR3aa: CASKVAGTYEQYF
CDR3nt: TGTGCCAGCAAGGTAGCGGGAACCTACGAGCAGTACTTC

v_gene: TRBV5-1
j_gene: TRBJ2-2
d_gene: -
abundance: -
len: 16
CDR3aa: CASSLIPGHLTGELFF
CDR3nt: TGCGCCAGCAGCTTGATACCGGGACACCTCACCGGGGAGCTGTTTTTT

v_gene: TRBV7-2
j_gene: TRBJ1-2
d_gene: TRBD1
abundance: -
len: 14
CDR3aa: CASSQGQGSQGYTF
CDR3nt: TGTGCCAGCAGCCAAGGACAGGGTAGTCAAGGCTACACCTTC

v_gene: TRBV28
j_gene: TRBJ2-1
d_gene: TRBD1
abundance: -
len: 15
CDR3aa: CASIPTGGGYNEQFF
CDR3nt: TGTGCCAGCATTCCGACAGGGGGAGGCTACAATGAGCAGTTCTTC

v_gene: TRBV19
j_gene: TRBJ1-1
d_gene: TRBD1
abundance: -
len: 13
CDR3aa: CASSTTGDTEAFF
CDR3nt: TGTGCCAGTAGTACTACAGGGGATACTGAAGCTTTCTTT

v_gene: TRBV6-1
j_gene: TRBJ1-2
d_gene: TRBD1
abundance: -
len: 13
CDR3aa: CASSATGDYGYTF
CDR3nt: TGTGCCAGCAGCGCTACAGGGGACTATGGCTACACCTTC

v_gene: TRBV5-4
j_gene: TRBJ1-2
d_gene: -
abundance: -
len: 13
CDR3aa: CASSLTSGDGYTF
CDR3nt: TGTGCCAGCAGCCTCACCTCGGGGGATGGCTACACCTTC

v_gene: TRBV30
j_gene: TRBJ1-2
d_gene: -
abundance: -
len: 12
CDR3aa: CACLEVHYGYTF
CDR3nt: TGTGCCTGCCTAGAAGTACACTATGGCTACACCTTC

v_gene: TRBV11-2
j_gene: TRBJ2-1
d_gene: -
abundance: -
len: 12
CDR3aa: CASSLGRNEQFF
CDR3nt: TGTGCCAGCAGCTTAGGGAGAAATGAGCAGTTCTTC

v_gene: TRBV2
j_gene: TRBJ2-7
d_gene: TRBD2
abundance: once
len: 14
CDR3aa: CASSDTAGVHEQYF
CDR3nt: TGTGCCAGCAGTGATACAGCGGGAGTCCACGAGCAGTACTTC